These 25 T cell receptor beta chains share one sample of origin, sequenced in a study of control samples from healthy donors and cancer patients. The method was immunoSEQ multiplex PCR; TCRdb's version includes in-frame clones alone and lacks a portion of them. Of around 99,000 clones in the sample, 80% to 90% are singletons; the top ten hold roughly 15%. The sequenced sample was blood. The receptors shown here come from a woman between 45 and 60 years old in good health.

This chain uses TRBV6-6 with TRBJ1-6, with no clear D. CDR3 length: 14 amino acids. Germline CDR1 MNHNY, CDR2 SVGAGI (reference sequence). V was shortened by 7 bases and J by 4 bases, with 11 bases between the two germline ends. CDR3 region: CASNMDGYNSPLHF. CDR3 DNA sequence: TGTGCCAGCAACATGGACGGATATAATTCACCCCTCCACTTT.

This clone was seen once. The V call is TRBV6-2 or TRBV6-3, the J call TRBJ2-1; D uncertain. With 2 bases removed from V and 8 bases from J, the gap between germline ends came to 7 bases. The CDR3 totals 12 residues. CDR1 and CDR2 from the germline V gene are MNHEY and SVGEGT. The CDR3 nucleotides are TGTGCCAGCAGTTACCAAGCTCATGAGCAGTTCTTC. This gives the protein CASSYQAHEQFF.

The chain uses TRBV30 and TRBJ1-2, with D possibly TRBD1 on 5 matching bases. Germline V gene lookup returns CDR1 GTSNPN and CDR2 SVGIG (reference sequence). Trimming took 3 bases from V and 10 from J, leaving 18 bases between them. This CDR3 contains 13 residues. The CDR3 region has the DNA TGTGCCTGGAGCAAAACCCGACAGAACGCCTACACCTTC. Its translation: CAWSKTRQNAYTF.

V and J are TRBV2 and TRBJ2-5; no firm D call. This CDR3 is 10 amino acids long. Trimming stripped 8 bases from V and 3 bases from J, with 4 bases between. Germline V gene sequence: CDR1 SNHLY, CDR2 FYNNEI. CDR3 sequence reads: CASAEETQYF. In DNA, the CDR3 is TGTGCCAGCGCAGAAGAGACCCAGTACTTC.

This rearrangement joins TRBV5-1 to TRBJ2-7, with TRBD2 as a possible D gene (6 bases). This CDR3 has 14 residues. The V gene's germline CDR1 is SGHRS and CDR2 YFSETQ. Trimming took off 7 bases at V and 0 bases at J, with 14 bases between the two ends. The CDR3 region has the DNA TGCGCCAGCCAAGGTAGCGGCAACTCCTACGAGCAGTACTTC. Translated, it gives CASQGSGNSYEQYF. Drawing the rest from reference TRBV5-1 and TRBJ2-7, the complete variable domain is KAGVTQTPRYLIKTRGQQVTLSCSPISGHRSVSWYQQTPGQGLQFLFEYFSETQRNKGNFPGRFSGRQFSNSRSEMNVSTLELGDSALYLCASQGSGNSYEQYFGPGTRLTVT.

The genes are TRBV21-1 and TRBJ1-3. TRBV21-1 corresponds to a pseudogene. The CDR3 covers 18 residues. CDR3 amino acids: CASSSKCSGSSSGNTIYF. The CDR3 DNA is TGTGCCAGCAGCAGTAAATGTTCGGGGTCCTCCTCTGGAAACACCATATATTTT.

The rearrangement links TRBV4-1 to TRBJ2-4; D may correspond to TRBD1 or TRBD2 (5 bases each). The CDR3 runs 17 residues. Per germline, CDR1 MGHRA and CDR2 YSYEKL. V lost 4 bases and J 8 bases, leaving 24 bases between the germline ends. The CDR3 here is CASSPGTSYVLADIQYF. In nucleotides, the CDR3 is TGCGCCAGCAGCCCCGGGACCTCTTATGTGCTTGCGGACATTCAGTACTTC.

The genes are TRBV20-1 and TRBJ2-3; 7 bases map to TRBD2. The CDR3 spans 14 residues. Per germline, CDR1 DFQATT and CDR2 SNEGSKA (reference sequence). The V and J ends lost 3 bases and 2 bases, in that order; junction bases with no gene match: 5. The CDR3 region is CSASLAANTDTQYF. The CDR3 nucleotides read TGCAGTGCTAGTCTAGCGGCCAACACAGATACGCAGTATTTT.

V gene TRBV30 combines with J gene TRBJ2-2; maybe TRBD1 (6 bases). This CDR3 has 16 amino acids. Germline values: CDR1 GTSNPN, CDR2 SVGIG (reference sequence). Trimming pared 3 bases from V and 1 base from J, leaving 15 bases between. The CDR3 region is CAWRKTGRMNTGELFF. The DNA of the CDR3 is TGTGCCTGGAGAAAGACAGGACGCATGAACACCGGGGAGCTGTTTTTT.

The chain has TRBV7-2 and TRBJ2-1; tentative D call: TRBD1 (5 bases). Germline-derived CDR1 and CDR2 are SGHTA and FQGNSA. The V end lost 5 bases, the J end lost 4 bases, and 18 bases lay between the germline ends. The length of the CDR3 is 16 residues. The CDR3 loop is CASSPRSMTEYNEQFF. The CDR3 nucleotides read TGTGCCAGCAGCCCTCGGTCGATGACAGAATACAATGAGCAGTTCTTC.

J is TRBJ2-7 and V is TRBV12-3 or TRBV12-4; D call uncertain. V shed 2 bases and J shed 0 bases, with 5 bases lying between them. CDR3 size: 13 residues. CDR3 DNA sequence: TGTGCCAGCAGTTTAACGGACTCCTACGAGCAGTACTTC. Residues: CASSLTDSYEQYF.

The chain is built from TRBV10-3 and TRBJ1-4; a possible D gene is TRBD1 (5 bases). The CDR3 extends over 14 amino acids. The V end lost 4 bases, the J end lost 8 bases, and 14 bases lay between the germline ends. Germline CDR1 is ENHRY and CDR2 is SYGVKD. The CDR3: CAISAGQEAEKLFF. The CDR3 DNA reads TGTGCCATCAGTGCGGGGCAAGAGGCAGAAAAACTGTTTTTT.

The J gene is TRBJ2-3, the V gene TRBV11-2; 10 bases align to TRBD2. The V gene's germline CDR1 is SGHAT and CDR2 FQNNGV. The CDR3 has 17 residues. Trimming cost V 0 bases and J 1 base; bases outside gene matches: 4. The CDR3: CASSLEVGLARTDTQYF. For the CDR3, the DNA is TGTGCCAGCAGCTTAGAGGTGGGACTAGCGCGCACAGATACGCAGTATTTT.

In this sample, this clone turned up once. The chain has TRBV7-9 and TRBJ1-5; a possible D gene is TRBD1 (5 bases). Looked up from germline, CDR1 is SEHNR and CDR2 is FQNEAQ (reference sequence). The CDR3 contains 19 residues. With 2 bases removed from V and 5 bases from J, the gap between germline ends came to 25 bases. In DNA, the CDR3 is TGTGCCAGCAGCTTATGGGGTGGGCAGGGCCCTTTATTGGATCAGCCCCAGCATTTT. This gives the protein CASSLWGGQGPLLDQPQHF.

V is TRBV9 and J is TRBJ2-2; 8 nucleotides match TRBD1. Germline assignment: CDR1 SGDLS and CDR2 YYNGEE. V gave up 3 bases and J gave up 3 bases; unmatched junction bases: 7. The CDR3 loop spans 16 amino acids. The CDR3 DNA sequence: TGTGCCAGCAGCGCCTACAGGGGGATTGACACCGGGGAGCTGTTTTTT. As protein: CASSAYRGIDTGELFF.

In the case of this clone: This same CDR3 is encoded by further DNA sequences in the sample. The V gene is TRBV7-9, the J gene TRBJ1-6; D gene unclear. The germline CDR1 and CDR2 sequences are SEHNR and FQNEAQ (reference sequence). CDR3 size: 16 residues. V was trimmed by 1 base and J by 3 bases, leaving 10 bases between them. The CDR3 DNA follows: TGTGCCAGCAGCTTAGGTGCGGGATTCTATAATTCACCCCTCCACTTT. Encoded protein: CASSLGAGFYNSPLHF.

The chain is built from TRBV24-1 and TRBJ1-1, with D tentatively TRBD1 (5 bases). V lost 4 bases and J lost 3, with 14 bases in between. Germline V gene data show CDR1 as KGHDR and CDR2 as SFDVKD. The CDR3 contains 15 residues. The CDR3: CATSESGTADTEAFF. The CDR3 DNA is TGTGCCACCAGTGAATCCGGGACGGCGGACACTGAAGCTTTCTTT.

The chain couples TRBV24-1 to TRBJ2-1; D is unclear. Trimming left V 5 bases short and J 8 bases short, with 18 bases between. The CDR3 loop spans 15 amino acids. Germline CDR1 and CDR2: KGHDR and SFDVKD. CDR3 sequence: CATSGALGFGHEQFF. DNA of the CDR3: TGTGCCACCAGTGGCGCTCTTGGGTTCGGACATGAGCAGTTCTTC.

This chain joins TRBV7-2 and TRBJ2-3; D gene ambiguous. Germline V lookup: CDR1 SGHTA, CDR2 FQGNSA. The CDR3 has 11 amino acids. Trimming cost V 4 bases and J 7 bases, with 6 bases left between them. CDR3 DNA sequence: TGTGCCAGCAGCTCCTCTCATACGCAGTATTTT. Its protein product is CASSSSHTQYF.

J is TRBJ2-1 and V is TRBV5-6; 10 nucleotides agree with TRBD1. The CDR3 spans 16 residues. Trimming took 4 bases from V and 7 from J; bases not matched to a gene: 11. The V gene's germline CDR1 is SGHDT and CDR2 YYEEEE. This chain's CDR3 is CASSARDRGTFNEQFF. The CDR3 coding sequence is TGTGCCAGCAGCGCCCGGGACAGGGGAACTTTTAATGAGCAGTTCTTC.

V is TRBV7-2 and J is TRBJ2-5; TRBD2 might be the D (6 bases). In germline, CDR1 is SGHTA, CDR2 FQGNSA. V lost 5 bases and J lost 4, with 14 bases in between. The CDR3 runs to 14 residues. CDR3 residues: CASSPSWGGETQYF. In DNA form, the CDR3 reads TGTGCCAGCAGCCCTTCTTGGGGAGGAGAGACCCAGTACTTC.

Concerning this clone itself: Other DNA sequences of this sample code for an identical CDR3. The rearrangement joins TRBV5-6 to TRBJ1-5; the D is unclear. V lost 2 bases and J lost 2, with 2 bases in between. From germline, CDR1 is SGHDT and CDR2 YYEEEE. The CDR3 consists of 12 residues. The CDR3: CASSLGNQPQHF. The CDR3 DNA reads TGTGCCAGCAGCTTAGGCAATCAGCCCCAGCATTTT.

The chain carries TRBV6-5 and TRBJ1-4, with D possibly being TRBD1 (6 bases). CDR1 MNHEY and CDR2 SVGAGI come from the germline V gene. The CDR3 spans 14 residues. Trimming took 7 bases from V and 5 from J, leaving 14 bases between them. The CDR3 region is CASKAGGGNEKLFF. In DNA form, the CDR3 reads TGTGCCAGCAAGGCAGGAGGGGGGAATGAAAAACTGTTTTTT.

This chain links TRBV27 with TRBJ2-2; D ambiguous. The CDR3 sequence is 13 residues long. V was trimmed by 2 bases and J by 3 bases, leaving 4 bases between them. CDR1 and CDR2 (germline): MNHEY, SMNVEV (reference sequence). DNA of the CDR3: TGTGCCAGCAGTTTACTTTACACCGGGGAGCTGTTTTTT. Translating gives CASSLLYTGELFF.

The chain couples TRBV11-2 to TRBJ2-1; 7 bases fit TRBD2. The J segment lost 6 bases and the V segment lost 5 bases, leaving 10 bases of the junction unmatched. CDR3 size: 15 residues. Germline V gene sequence: CDR1 SGHAT, CDR2 FQNNGV. This CDR3 reads CASSLQRGSTNEQFF. CDR3 coding DNA: TGTGCCAGCAGCCTACAGCGGGGCTCGACCAATGAGCAGTTCTTC.